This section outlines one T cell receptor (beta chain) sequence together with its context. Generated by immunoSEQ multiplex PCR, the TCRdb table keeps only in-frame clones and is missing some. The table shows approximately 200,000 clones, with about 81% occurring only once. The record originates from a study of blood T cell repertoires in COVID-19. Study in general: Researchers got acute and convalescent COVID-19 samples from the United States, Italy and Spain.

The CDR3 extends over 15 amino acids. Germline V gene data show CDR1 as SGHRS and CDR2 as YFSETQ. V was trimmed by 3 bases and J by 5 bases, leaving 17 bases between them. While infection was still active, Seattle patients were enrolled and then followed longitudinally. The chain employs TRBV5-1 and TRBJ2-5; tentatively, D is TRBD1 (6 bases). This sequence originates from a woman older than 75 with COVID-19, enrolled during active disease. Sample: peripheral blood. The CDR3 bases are TGCGCCAGCAGCTCCGTGGGGGCCAGTGGGGAGACCCAGTACTTC. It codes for CASSSVGASGETQYF.